This paragraph covers one T cell receptor beta chain sequence. This sample is drawn from a study of cytomegalovirus exposure and HLA in healthy donors. The PCR employed 60 Vbeta primers together with 13 Jbeta primers. TCRdb keeps only in-frame clones here, not all; method: immunoSEQ multiplex PCR. The sample shows about 94,000 clones, roughly 70% of them seen only once. V lost 3 bases, J lost 6 bases, and 12 bases lay in between. Germline CDR1 and CDR2: LNHDA and SQIVND (reference sequence). The CDR3 extends over 14 amino acids. The sequenced sample consisted of PBMCs. This receptor was obtained from a man aged 25-40 years in good health and CMV-seropositive. This sequence joins TRBV19 and TRBJ1-5; D is possibly TRBD1 (6 bases). CDR3 coding DNA: TGTGCCAGTAGTATGGGACATGGGAGTCAGCCCCAGCATTTT. This codes for CASSMGHGSQPQHF.